Below, one T cell receptor beta chain is given with its context. No antigen is known for it. Germline assignment: CDR1 KGHSH and CDR2 LQKENI. V was clipped by 3 bases and J by 3 bases, with 18 bases between them. The CDR3 loop spans 17 amino acids. This entry comes from a study of human T cells and chemical hapten exposure. Turning to the study itself: Patients received weekly diphenylcyclopropenone doses to the scalp throughout the approximately 23-week study.

Study observations and caveats: After DPC sensitization, TCRs above 1 in 1000 frequency showed no change.

Time point denoted: patch test 1, 2 weeks after DPC sensitization. As to treatment: therapeutic diphenylcyclopropenone sensitization with weekly scalp DPC. Authors' data handling: Sample TCR counts, which ranged from roughly 20,000 to 750,000, had a median of roughly 92,000. Using its own MiXCR run on the RACE reads, TCRdb lists one record per CDR3 protein. The V and J calls follow TCRdb's processing rather than the paper's. The table includes roughly 70,000 distinct CDR3 sequences, approximately 35% detected once. The chain is built from TRBV18 and TRBJ2-4; D is uncertain. The receptor was isolated from a man between 40 and 49 years old with alopecia areata. Some clones in this sample may be carry-over from other donors' samples. Sample: whole blood, taken in connection with sensitization to the hapten diphenylcyclopropenone (DPC). This CDR3 reads CASSPKAAGDGKNIQYF. In nucleotides, the CDR3 is TGTGCCAGCTCACCGAAGGCAGCTGGCGATGGCAAAAACATTCAGTACTTC.